Listed here is a single T cell receptor beta chain. This sample is part of a study of blood T cell repertoires in COVID-19. Study-wide context: From the United States, Italy and Spain came samples of acute and convalescent COVID-19. PBMCs, B-cell-depleted T cells, or T cells provided the cDNA or gDNA that made up the material.

In germline, CDR1 is KGHSH, CDR2 LQKENI. This CDR3 contains 15 residues. V lost 3 bases and J lost 1, with 12 bases in between. Sequenced by immunoSEQ multiplex PCR; TCRdb stores in-frame clones only, minus some. The table has around 99,000 clones, roughly 83% seen once; the top ten hold approximately 4.4%. The sequence came from a human donor in a cohort sampled during active COVID-19. Sequencing used peripheral blood. The rearrangement joins TRBV18 to TRBJ2-5; D is perhaps TRBD1 (6 bases). Here the CDR3 reads CASSPGHDRQETQYF. CDR3 DNA: TGTGCCAGCTCACCGGGACACGATCGCCAAGAGACCCAGTACTTC. Combining the CDR3 with reference TRBV18 and TRBJ2-5 gives the whole variable domain NAGVMQNPRHLVRRRGQEARLRCSPMKGHSHVYWYRQLPEEGLKFMVYLQKENIIDESGMPKERFSAEFPKEGPSILRIQQVVRGDSAAYFCASSPGHDRQETQYFGPGTRLLVL.